This T cell receptor beta chain was obtained from a study of blood T cell repertoires in COVID-19. Overall study context: PBMCs, B-cell-depleted T cells, or T cells were the source of the cDNA or gDNA that made up the material.

CDR1 is MNHEY and CDR2 is SMNVEV in the germline V gene (reference sequence). The CDR3 length is 13 residues. Deletions cut 11 bases from V and 1 base from J, with 14 bases between. This clone was seen many times. Under the authors' procedure: Reference gene primers were amplified, and this amplification served to estimate nucleated cell counts. Measured with immunoSEQ multiplex PCR; TCRdb has only the in-frame clones, and not every one. The V and J calls and clone size were taken over from that table, and D and trimming were inferred from the DNA. The table records roughly 190,000 clones, 83% of them present only once.

The J gene is TRBJ1-1, the V gene TRBV27; D is unresolved. The source material was peripheral blood. The receptor's source is a woman aged 40 to 50 with acute or convalescent COVID-19. For the CDR3, the DNA is TGTGCCTCTGGACTGGCGCCGAACACTGAAGCTTTCTTT. Protein product: CASGLAPNTEAFF.